Sequencing of this T cell receptor beta chain was carried out in a study of T-cell reconstitution after alpha-beta-depleted transplantation in children. Regarding the study as a whole: One year after transplant, T-cell counts and diversity came mostly from newly produced T cells.

This clonotype was observed many times. Its specificity is unknown. The CDR3 extends over 18 amino acids. V shed 3 bases, J shed 6 bases, and the junction held 13 bases outside the gene matches. Germline CDR1 and CDR2: SQVTM and ANQGSEA. Unique molecular identifiers were built into the TCRbeta library. TCRdb independently ran MiXCR on the PCR reads; one entry per CDR3 protein. The sample carries about 200,000 distinct CDR3 sequences, roughly 7% recorded once. J is TRBJ2-1 and V is TRBV29-1, with TRBD2 matching over 14 bases. This TCR was sampled from a boy aged 2 to 9 with acute lymphoblastic leukemia, due to receive a stem cell transplant. Sample: PBMCs, taken before TCRalphabeta/CD19-depleted stem cell transplant. CDR3 nucleotide sequence: TGCAGCGTTGACCCGGGACTAGCGGGAGCTGTTGGATCCAATGAGCAGTTCTTC. This gives the protein CSVDPGLAGAVGSNEQFF.